The rows below give T cell receptor beta chains drawn from one sample of a study of cytomegalovirus exposure and HLA in healthy donors. Sequencing used immunoSEQ multiplex PCR; TCRdb keeps in-frame clones, though not all of them. This table has roughly 150,000 clones, around 75% appearing once. Sequencing used PBMCs. The receptors stem from a man aged 35-49 years in good health and CMV-seronegative. CDR3s include the opening cysteine and the closing phenylalanine or tryptophan. D genes are given only for firm matches. Expanded clones are given a class, and other clones once, few, many or no size at all.

D gene | J gene | V gene | clone size | CDR3 DNA | CDR3 protein
- | TRBJ1-6 | TRBV19 | - | TGTGCCAGTAGTATTTCCGGGGTCGTCTATAATTCACCCCTCCACTTT | CASSISGVVYNSPLHF
TRBD2 | TRBJ2-3 | TRBV2 | few | TGTGCCAGCAGTATTAGACTAGCGGGAGATGATACGCAGTATTTT | CASSIRLAGDDTQYF
- | TRBJ2-1 | TRBV6-5 | - | TGTGCCAGCAGTCTAGCGTCCTACAATGAGCAGTTCTTC | CASSLASYNEQFF
- | TRBJ2-2 | TRBV5-6 | once | TGTGCCAGCAGCTTGGTTCCCTTGACCGGGGAGCTGTTTTTT | CASSLVPLTGELFF
- | TRBJ2-3 | TRBV30 | few | TGTGCCTGGAGAGAACTGGGGGCCGGTACGCAGTATTTT | CAWRELGAGTQYF
- | TRBJ1-3 | TRBV4-3 | - | TGCGCCAGCAGCCAAGTCCTGGGGCAGGACGGAAACACCATATATTTT | CASSQVLGQDGNTIYF
- | TRBJ2-5 | TRBV29-1 | few | TGCAGCGTACGAAACGGAGGATCCCAAGAGACCCAGTACTTC | CSVRNGGSQETQYF
TRBD1 | TRBJ1-1 | TRBV7-2 | - | TGTGCCAGCAGCCCATACAGGGGGAACACTGAAGCTTTCTTT | CASSPYRGNTEAFF
TRBD1 | TRBJ1-5 | TRBV18 | - | TGTGCCAGCTCCGACGGGACGGCAGGGGGCAATTTT | CASSDGTAGGNF
TRBD1 | TRBJ2-1 | TRBV27 | - | TGTGCCAGCAGTCCCCCCGGGACAGGGCGTTCGAATGAGCAGTTCTTC | CASSPPGTGRSNEQFF
TRBD2 | TRBJ2-5 | TRBV11-3 | - | TGTGCCAGCAGTCGCGGGGGGGCCGGGCAAGAGACCCAGTACTTC | CASSRGGAGQETQYF
TRBD2 | TRBJ2-2 | TRBV5-6 | - | TGTGCCAGCAGCTTGTTTGCTAGCGGGAACACCGGGGAGCTGTTTTTT | CASSLFASGNTGELFF
- | TRBJ2-7 | TRBV19 | - | TGTGCCAGCGCCCTAGAGGGTTCCCACTACGAGCAGTACTTC | CASALEGSHYEQYF
- | TRBJ1-1 | TRBV11-3 | - | TGTGCCAGCAGCTCCCCTAGGGGGACGGCTTTCTTT | CASSSPRGTAFF
TRBD1 | TRBJ1-4 | TRBV30 | few | TGTGCCTGGAGTGCCGCGACAGGGGCCGGCGAAAAACTGTTTTTT | CAWSAATGAGEKLFF
TRBD1 | TRBJ2-1 | TRBV7-8 | - | TGTGCCAGCAGCCCTTGGAGGGTCCAGGGGGCCAGCGATGAGCAGTTCTTC | CASSPWRVQGASDEQFF
- | TRBJ2-3 | TRBV5-1 | - | TGCGCCAGCAGCCACGACAGGAGCACAGATACGCAGTATTTT | CASSHDRSTDTQYF
TRBD2 | TRBJ2-1 | TRBV5-4 | - | TGTGCCAGCAGCTTGGGCGGGCTAGCGGCAGCCTACAATGAGCAGTTCTTC | CASSLGGLAAAYNEQFF
- | TRBJ2-7 | TRBV4-3 | - | TGCGCCAGCAGCCAAGACTTGAGGAACGAGCAGTACTTC | CASSQDLRNEQYF
TRBD1 | TRBJ2-7 | TRBV6-1 | - | TGTGCCAGCAGTGAAGGACCCCCCGGGACAGTACTCTACGAGCAGTACTTC | CASSEGPPGTVLYEQYF